This entry is about one T cell receptor (beta chain). This specimen belongs to a study of patients and donors after allogeneic stem cell transplantation. V lost 2 bases and J lost 9; bases outside the gene matches: 3. The CDR3 sequence is 15 residues long. Via MiXCR, TCRdb re-called the RT-PCR reads, giving one row per CDR3 protein. The sample records 190,000 or so distinct CDR3 sequences, roughly two fifths being singletons. The sample comprised blood, either unsorted or a sorted T cell fraction (not recorded which). This sequence joins TRBV23-1 and TRBJ1-6; the match to TRBD1 covers 11 bases. TRBV23-1 qualifies as an ORF whose function is uncertain. The origin of this receptor is a human donor who was either an allogeneic HSCT recipient or a stem cell or donor lymphocyte infusion donor (not recorded which). It is not recorded whose cells these are; they may come from a transplant donor. CDR3 coding DNA: TGCGCCAGCAGTCAACTGGACAGGGGGCTTTCACCCCTCCACTTT. It encodes CASSQLDRGLSPLHF.